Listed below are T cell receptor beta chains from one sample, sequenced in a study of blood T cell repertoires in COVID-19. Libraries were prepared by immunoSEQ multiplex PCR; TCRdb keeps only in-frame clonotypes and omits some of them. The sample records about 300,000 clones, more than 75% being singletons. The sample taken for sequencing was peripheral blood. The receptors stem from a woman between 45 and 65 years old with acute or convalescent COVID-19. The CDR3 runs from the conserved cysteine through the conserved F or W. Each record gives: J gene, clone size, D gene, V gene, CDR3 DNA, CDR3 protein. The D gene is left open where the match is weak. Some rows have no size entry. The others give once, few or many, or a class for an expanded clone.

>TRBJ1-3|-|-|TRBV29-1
-
CSVTGVPGNTIYF
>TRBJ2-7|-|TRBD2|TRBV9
TGTGCCAGCAGCGTAATAGGCGGGAGGGTCTTGTCCTCCTACGAGCAGTACTTC
CASSVIGGRVLSSYEQYF
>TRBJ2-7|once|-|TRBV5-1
TGCGCCAGCAGCCCTGACACCTACGAGCAGTACTTC
CASSPDTYEQYF
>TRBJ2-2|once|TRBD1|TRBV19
TGTGCCAGTAGTGCCCGGGACAGGGGGACCGGGGAGCTGTTTTTT
CASSARDRGTGELFF
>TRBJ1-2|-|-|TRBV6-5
TGTGCCAGCAGTTTCCAGATGTCCTCCTATGGCTACACCTTC
CASSFQMSSYGYTF
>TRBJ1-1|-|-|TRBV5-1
TGCGCCAGCAGCTTGTTAGCGGGGGGGCACACTGAAGCTTTCTTT
CASSLLAGGHTEAFF
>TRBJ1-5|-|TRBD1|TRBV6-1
TGTGCCAGCAGTGAATGGACAGGGGCCTTGAGCAATCAGCCCCAGCATTTT
CASSEWTGALSNQPQHF
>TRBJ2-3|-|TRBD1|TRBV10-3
TGTGCCTCCTCCTTCGGTCGGGACAGTACAGATACGCAGTATTTT
CASSFGRDSTDTQYF
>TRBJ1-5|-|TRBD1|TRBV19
TGTGCCAGTAGTCCCGGGACAGGAGCCAATCAGCCCCAGCATTTT
CASSPGTGANQPQHF
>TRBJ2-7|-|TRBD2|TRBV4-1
TGCGCCAGCAGCCAAACCCCCGGGACTAGCGGGAGCAACGAGCAGTACTTC
CASSQTPGTSGSNEQYF
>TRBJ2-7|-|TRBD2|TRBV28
TGTGCCAGCAGTACCCGGACTAGCGGGAGTCGGCACGAGCAGTACTTC
CASSTRTSGSRHEQYF
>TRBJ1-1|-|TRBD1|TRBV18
TGTGCCAGCTCACCAGCGACAGGGGGAGAAGCTTTCTTT
CASSPATGGEAFF
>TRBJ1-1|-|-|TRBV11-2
TGTGCCAGCAGCTTAGTGGCCGGGACAGAAGCTTTCTTT
CASSLVAGTEAFF
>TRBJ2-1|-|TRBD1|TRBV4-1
TGCGCCAGCAGCCAAGGGGCAGGGACAGGGCGTAATGAGCAGTTCTTC
CASSQGAGTGRNEQFF